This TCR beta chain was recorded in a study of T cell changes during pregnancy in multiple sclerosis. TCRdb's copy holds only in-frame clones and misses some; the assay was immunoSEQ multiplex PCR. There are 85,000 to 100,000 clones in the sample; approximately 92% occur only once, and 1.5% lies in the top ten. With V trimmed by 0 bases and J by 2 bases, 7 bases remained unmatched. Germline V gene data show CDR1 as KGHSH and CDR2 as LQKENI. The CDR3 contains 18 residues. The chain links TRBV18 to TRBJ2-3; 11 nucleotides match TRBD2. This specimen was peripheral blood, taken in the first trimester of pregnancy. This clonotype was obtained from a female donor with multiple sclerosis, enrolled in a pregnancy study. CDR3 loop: CASSPPGIAGGTTDTQYF. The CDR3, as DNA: TGTGCCAGCTCACCACCGGGGATAGCGGGGGGGACCACAGATACGCAGTATTTT.